This passage covers 31 T cell receptor beta chains from one sample sequenced in a study of T cell responses to AZD1222 COVID-19 vaccine (dated by TCRdb to the early 2020s). The time point label corresponds to: baseline before first vaccination. The library came from the immunoSEQ multiplex PCR assay. The table was pulled from immuneACCESS by TCRdb, which kept in-frame rearrangements only. Such tables lose some clones; where checked, under half of the loss comes from unresolved V genes, and the rest has no known cause. Here the sample has approximately 130,000 clones; about 88% occur a single time. The ten largest clones take up 25% to 30% of the sample. This material consisted of peripheral blood, taken on day 0 of AZD1222 vaccination. All receptors come from an adult in good health.

The chain carries TRBV2 and TRBJ1-2; 11 bases align to TRBD1. Germline trimming cut 1 base from V and 7 bases from J; bases unmatched to any gene: 5. CDR1 SNHLY and CDR2 FYNNEI come from the germline V gene. The CDR3 has 15 residues. DNA of the CDR3: TGTGCCAGCAGTGAAGTTGGACAGGGGGCGGTTGGCTACACCTTC. It codes for CASSEVGQGAVGYTF.

The chain carries TRBV19 and TRBJ1-1; D unclear. V lost 6 bases, J lost 3 bases, and 14 bases lay in between. Germline lookup yields CDR1 LNHDA and CDR2 SQIVND (reference sequence). The CDR3 spans 14 residues. The CDR3 here is CASSDPGLDTEAFF. The CDR3 bases are TGTGCCAGTAGCGATCCTGGGCTTGACACTGAAGCTTTCTTT.

V and J are TRBV7-9 and TRBJ1-1; D uncertain. This CDR3 contains 14 residues. V lost 1 base, J lost 1 base, and 7 bases lay in between. Germline V gene data show CDR1 as SEHNR and CDR2 as FQNEAQ (reference sequence). In DNA form, the CDR3 reads TGTGCCAGCAGCTTAGTCGGTGGGAACACTGAAGCTTTCTTT. Translation gives CASSLVGGNTEAFF. Complete variable domain (other parts from reference TRBV7-9 and TRBJ1-1): DTGVSQNPRHKITKRGQNVTFRCDPISEHNRLYWYRQTLGQGPEFLTYFQNEAQLEKSRLLSDRFSAERPKGSFSTLEIQRTEQGDSAMYLCASSLVGGNTEAFFGQGTRLTVV.

The chain uses TRBV19 and TRBJ2-1; 9 nucleotides match TRBD2. CDR1 LNHDA and CDR2 SQIVND come from the germline V gene (reference sequence). V lost 4 bases to trimming and J lost 7 bases; unmatched junction nucleotides: 5. The CDR3 consists of 14 residues. For the CDR3, the DNA is TGTGCCAGTAGTACTCCTAGCGGGATTAATGAGCAGTTCTTC. The encoded protein is CASSTPSGINEQFF.

The chain employs TRBV9 and TRBJ2-2, with 10 nucleotides matching TRBD2. V was clipped by 4 bases and J by 8 bases; unmatched bases: 5. The CDR3 is 14 residues long. Germline CDR1 is SGDLS and CDR2 is YYNGEE. CDR3 sequence reads: CASSLQTSGGELFF. DNA for the CDR3: TGTGCCAGCAGCCTCCAGACTAGCGGGGGGGAGCTGTTTTTT.

The CDR3 nucleotides are TGTGCCAGTAGTTCCGCCGGGGCCTCTGGAAACACCATATATTTT. This codes for CASSSAGASGNTIYF. The chain recombines TRBV19 with TRBJ1-3; D is possibly TRBD1 (5 bases). The CDR3 loop spans 15 amino acids. CDR1 and CDR2 from the germline V gene are LNHDA and SQIVND (reference sequence). Trimming stripped 5 bases from V and 0 bases from J, with 11 bases between.

The gene calls are TRBV5-1 and TRBJ2-5; TRBD1 aligns across 7 bases. The V segment lost 4 bases and the J segment 4 bases; nucleotides outside the gene matches: 10. CDR1 SGHRS and CDR2 YFSETQ come from the germline V gene. The CDR3 extends over 15 amino acids. CDR3 in DNA: TGCGCCAGCAGCACCACCCGGGACAGACGAGAGACCCAGTACTTC. Translated, it gives CASSTTRDRRETQYF.

The chain joins TRBV6-2 or TRBV6-3 to TRBJ2-5; no clear D. This CDR3 has 16 amino acids. Trimming shortened V by 0 bases and J by 5 bases, and 16 bases separated the two germline ends. The germline CDR1 and CDR2 sequences are MNHEY and SVGEGT. Written as DNA, the CDR3 is TGTGCCAGCAGTTACTCGGGCTTCACCTCGCGGGAGACCCAGTACTTC. Translated: CASSYSGFTSRETQYF.

The chain recombines TRBV10-3 with TRBJ2-1; D not certain. The germline V and J ends were trimmed by 4 bases and 5 bases, with 9 bases remaining between them. The CDR3 spans 13 residues. Germline V gene sequence: CDR1 ENHRY, CDR2 SYGVKD. CDR3 sequence reads: CAISGSSHNEQFF. Written as DNA, the CDR3 is TGTGCCATCAGTGGGTCTTCTCACAATGAGCAGTTCTTC.

The V call is TRBV5-1, the J call TRBJ2-2; D remains unclear. The CDR3 consists of 13 residues. Germline-derived CDR1 and CDR2 are SGHRS and YFSETQ. V lost 4 bases, J lost 6 bases, and 10 bases lay in between. CDR3: CASSPGHAGELFF. The CDR3, as DNA: TGCGCCAGCAGCCCTGGTCACGCCGGGGAGCTGTTTTTT.

The rearrangement joins TRBV2 to TRBJ2-7; 7 bases agree with TRBD1. The CDR3 has 14 residues. Losses at the gene ends were 8 bases for V and 0 bases for J; bases not matched to a gene: 7. Germline loops: CDR1 SNHLY, CDR2 FYNNEI. The CDR3: CASGTDLSSYEQYF. CDR3 bases: TGTGCCAGCGGGACAGACCTAAGCTCCTACGAGCAGTACTTC.

This clone came up a few times. V gene TRBV12-3 or TRBV12-4 combines with J gene TRBJ1-1; no definite D call. CDR3 length equals 13 residues. V was clipped by 3 bases and J by 0 bases, with 5 bases between them. The chain's CDR3 is CASSLEMNTEAFF. In DNA form, the CDR3 reads TGTGCCAGCAGTTTGGAAATGAACACTGAAGCTTTCTTT.

The chain joins TRBV6-6 to TRBJ2-3, with 8 bases lining up with TRBD2. The germline gives CDR1 MNHNY, CDR2 SVGAGI (reference sequence). Trimming cost V 6 bases and J 1 base; bases outside gene matches: 6. The CDR3 length is 15 residues. This CDR3 is CASSPGGIRTDTQYF. The CDR3 DNA sequence: TGTGCCAGCAGCCCGGGGGGGATCCGCACAGATACGCAGTATTTT.

The V call is TRBV30, the J call TRBJ1-1; 9 positions agree with TRBD1. The CDR3 has 15 residues. V was pared by 3 bases and J by 5 bases, with 10 bases of the junction left unmatched. Germline CDR1 reads GTSNPN; CDR2 reads SVGIG (reference sequence). The chain's CDR3 is CAWSPPLGQGTEAFF. CDR3 nucleotides: TGTGCCTGGAGCCCACCCCTGGGACAGGGAACTGAAGCTTTCTTT.

This clone is a singleton in its sample. The J gene is TRBJ1-2, the V gene TRBV6-1; D is unclear. The germline CDR1 and CDR2 sequences are MNHNS and SASEGT. Trimming took off 2 bases at V and 3 bases at J, with 10 bases between the two ends. There are 14 residues in the CDR3. The CDR3 DNA reads TGTGCCAGCAGTGAACCCTCGGCCCACTATGGCTACACCTTC. Its translation is CASSEPSAHYGYTF.

The chain joins TRBV7-2 to TRBJ2-5; 8 positions agree with TRBD2. J was trimmed by 4 bases and V by 1 base; bases with no gene match: 5. Germline CDR1 reads SGHTA; CDR2 reads FQGNSA. The CDR3 totals 15 residues. In nucleotides, the CDR3 is TGTGCCAGCAGCTTAGGGCTAGCGGGTGGAGAGACCCAGTACTTC. Translated: CASSLGLAGGETQYF.

This chain joins TRBV4-1 and TRBJ2-2, with D uncertain. V lost 3 bases, J lost 1 base, and 9 bases lay in between. This CDR3 region has 15 residues. Germline values: CDR1 MGHRA, CDR2 YSYEKL. The DNA for the CDR3 is TGCGCCAGCAGCCAGTTGCCAGAGAACACCGGGGAGCTGTTTTTT. This translates into CASSQLPENTGELFF.

This clone came up once. This CDR3 is CATSDWTGKYEQYF. CDR3 DNA: TGTGCCACCAGTGACTGGACAGGGAAATACGAGCAGTACTTC. This chain connects TRBV24-1 to TRBJ2-7; TRBD1 matches at 8 bases. The J segment lost 4 bases and the V segment lost 4 bases, leaving 5 bases of the junction unmatched. The length of the CDR3 is 14 residues. Germline values: CDR1 KGHDR, CDR2 SFDVKD.

This chain joins TRBV6-1 and TRBJ1-2; possibly TRBD1 for D (5 bases). Looked up from germline, CDR1 is MNHNS and CDR2 is SASEGT. This CDR3 contains 16 residues. The V and J ends lost 1 base and 4 bases respectively, with 16 bases between them. CDR3 protein: CASSEVGALRGYGYTF. Written as DNA, the CDR3 is TGTGCCAGCAGTGAAGTCGGGGCCCTTCGAGGCTATGGCTACACCTTC.

J is TRBJ1-5 and V is TRBV19; D is undetermined. CDR3 length equals 13 residues. V was trimmed by 4 bases and J by 4 bases, leaving 8 bases between them. The germline V gene encodes CDR1 LNHDA and CDR2 SQIVND (reference sequence). Here the CDR3 reads CASSTQQNQPQHF. CDR3 coding DNA: TGTGCCAGTAGTACCCAGCAAAATCAGCCCCAGCATTTT.

The gene calls are TRBV7-2 and TRBJ1-1, with a weak D call TRBD1 (6 bases). V lost 1 base and J lost 5, with 14 bases in between. This CDR3 has 15 residues. Germline V lookup: CDR1 SGHTA, CDR2 FQGNSA. The CDR3 sequence: CASSLVTGKGTEAFF. For the CDR3, the DNA is TGTGCCAGCAGCTTAGTCACAGGGAAGGGGACTGAAGCTTTCTTT. Full variable domain (remainder filled in from reference TRBV7-2 and TRBJ1-1): GAGVSQSPSNKVTEKGKDVELRCDPISGHTALYWYRQSLGQGLEFLIYFQGNSAPDKSGLPSDRFSAERTGGSVSTLTIQRTQQEDSAVYLCASSLVTGKGTEAFFGQGTRLTVV.

The J gene is TRBJ2-1, the V gene TRBV27, with 12 bases matching TRBD2. CDR3 size: 17 residues. The J segment lost 5 bases and the V segment lost 5 bases, leaving 10 bases of the junction unmatched. The germline CDR1 and CDR2 sequences are MNHEY and SMNVEV (reference sequence). In DNA, the CDR3 is TGTGCCAGCAGTCACCCCCGGACTAGCGGGAAACACAATGAGCAGTTCTTC. The encoded protein is CASSHPRTSGKHNEQFF.

This chain uses TRBV7-6 with TRBJ1-5; tentative D call: TRBD1 (5 bases). Germline-derived CDR1 and CDR2 are SGHVS and FNYEAQ. The CDR3 runs 13 residues. V lost 2 bases, J lost 6 bases, and 8 bases lay in between. The CDR3: CASSLQGSQPQHF. The CDR3 nucleotides are TGTGCCAGCAGCTTACAGGGATCTCAGCCCCAGCATTTT.

This chain uses TRBV5-1 with TRBJ1-6; 9 bases are shared with TRBD1. This CDR3 region has 14 residues. The V and J ends lost 4 bases and 10 bases, in that order; junction bases with no gene match: 6. CDR1 SGHRS and CDR2 YFSETQ come from the germline V gene. The CDR3 DNA reads TGCGCCAGCAGCCAAACAGGGGGCAACTCACCCCTCCACTTT. Translation: CASSQTGGNSPLHF.

A few counts support this clone. The rearrangement joins TRBV7-3 to TRBJ2-1; TRBD2 aligns across 7 bases. This CDR3 contains 13 residues. V lost 4 bases to trimming and J lost 16 bases; unmatched junction nucleotides: 13. Germline-derived CDR1 and CDR2 are SGHTA and FQGTGA. The CDR3 here is CASSSVLGDYYFF. For the CDR3, the DNA is TGTGCCAGCAGCTCAGTCCTTGGGGACTATTACTTCTTC.

The chain recombines TRBV19 with TRBJ1-5; D gene uncertain. CDR3 length equals 15 residues. The V and J ends lost 2 bases and 4 bases respectively, with 12 bases between them. Germline assignment: CDR1 LNHDA and CDR2 SQIVND (reference sequence). The CDR3 DNA is TGTGCCAGTAGTATACCAACCGAGTTTAATCAGCCCCAGCATTTT. Its translation: CASSIPTEFNQPQHF. Full variable domain (outside the CDR3, taken from reference TRBV19 and TRBJ1-5): DGGITQSPKYLFRKEGQNVTLSCEQNLNHDAMYWYRQDPGQGLRLIYYSQIVNDFQKGDIAEGYSVSREKKESFPLTVTSAQKNPTAFYLCASSIPTEFNQPQHFGDGTRLSIL.

The V call is TRBV5-1, the J call TRBJ2-6; maybe TRBD2 (5 bases). The CDR3 has 16 residues. Per germline, CDR1 SGHRS and CDR2 YFSETQ. V lost 2 bases and J 0 bases, leaving 9 bases between the germline ends. The CDR3, as DNA: TGCGCCAGCAGCTTAGCGGCCCTCTCTGGGGCCAACGTCCTGACTTTC. Encoded protein: CASSLAALSGANVLTF. The variable domain in full, completed from reference TRBV5-1 and TRBJ2-6, reads KAGVTQTPRYLIKTRGQQVTLSCSPISGHRSVSWYQQTPGQGLQFLFEYFSETQRNKGNFPGRFSGRQFSNSRSEMNVSTLELGDSALYLCASSLAALSGANVLTFGAGSRLTVL.

For the CDR3, the DNA is TGTGCCAGCAGCGTAAATTGGGGGTCGGATCAGCCCCAGCATTTT. Amino acids: CASSVNWGSDQPQHF. This chain uses TRBV9 with TRBJ1-5, with D perhaps TRBD1 (5 bases). V lost 1 base, J lost 5 bases, and 13 bases lay in between. CDR3 length equals 15 residues. Germline CDR1 reads SGDLS; CDR2 reads YYNGEE.

In this sample, this clone turned up once. The chain couples TRBV27 to TRBJ1-1; no reliable D call. The CDR3 spans 14 residues. Deletions cut 2 bases from V and 1 base from J, with 8 bases between. Looked up from germline, CDR1 is MNHEY and CDR2 is SMNVEV (reference sequence). CDR3 sequence: CASSLGVKNTEAFF. The CDR3 DNA sequence: TGTGCCAGCAGTTTAGGTGTTAAGAACACTGAAGCTTTCTTT.

Notes on this clone: One end of the junction does not line up with germline, which may come from a read error. This chain joins TRBV6-5 and TRBJ2-7, with D unclear. The CDR3 has 11 residues. From germline, CDR1 is MNHEY and CDR2 SVGAGI. The CDR3 spells CASSYSHEQYF. The CDR3 coding sequence is TGTGCCAGCAGTTACTCCCACGAGCAGTACTTC.

The gene calls are TRBV2 and TRBJ2-5; D may be TRBD1 (5 bases). The CDR3 is made up of 13 amino acids. Germline CDR1 and CDR2: SNHLY and FYNNEI. The ends were cut back, 7 bases at V and 5 bases at J, with 14 bases in the middle. Here the CDR3 reads CASTTDMVETQYF. The CDR3 nucleotides are TGTGCCAGCACGACAGATATGGTCGAGACCCAGTACTTC.